A single sample is the source of the 15 T cell receptor beta chains below, sequenced in a study of shared clonotypes between healthy human individuals (dated by TCRdb to 2020 to 2022). The library was built by means of the immunoSEQ multiplex PCR assay. The table comes from immuneACCESS by way of TCRdb, which keeps in-frame sequences with V and J called. Part of the clones is missing from these tables; in studies checked, under half for an unresolved V gene and the rest for unknown reasons. The sample contains about a million clones, 65% to 80% of them found a single time. The ten biggest clones cover roughly 1.4% of the sample. Sequencing input: memory CD4+ T cells sorted from blood. In the paper's terms, the cell subset or site label means: CD45RA-negative fraction. These receptors originate from a man between 18 and 29 years old in good health.

The rearrangement uses TRBV30 and TRBJ1-4, with 9 bases lining up with TRBD1. Germline values: CDR1 GTSNPN, CDR2 SVGIG (reference sequence). The CDR3 has 14 residues. V shed 1 base and J 7 bases; nucleotides not matched to a gene: 4. CDR3 nucleotide sequence: TGTGCCTGGAGTGGGGACAGGGCCGGTGAAAAACTGTTTTTT. Translated, it gives CAWSGDRAGEKLFF.

V gene TRBV6-6 combines with J gene TRBJ2-7; 8 positions match TRBD1. This CDR3 contains 15 residues. Trimming removed 8 bases from V and 0 bases from J; junction bases left unmatched: 9. CDR1 and CDR2 (germline): MNHNY, SVGAGI (reference sequence). In nucleotides, the CDR3 is TGTGCCAGCGGCACTGACAGGGGCAACTCCTACGAGCAGTACTTC. Its protein is CASGTDRGNSYEQYF.

This clone was counted ten times or more. The V and J genes are TRBV7-8 and TRBJ2-3, with 9 bases identical to TRBD2. CDR1 and CDR2 (germline): SGHVS, FQNEAQ. The CDR3 is made up of 16 amino acids. V lost 1 base and J lost 3; bases outside the gene matches: 5. CDR3 protein: CASSLVRGLATDTQYF. The CDR3 region has the DNA TGTGCCAGCAGCTTAGTAAGAGGACTAGCGACAGATACGCAGTATTTT. Combining the CDR3 with reference TRBV7-8 and TRBJ2-3 gives the whole variable domain GAGVSQSPRYKVAKRGQDVALRCDPISGHVSLFWYQQALGQGPEFLTYFQNEAQLDKSGLPSDRFFAERPEGSVSTLKIQRTQQEDSAVYLCASSLVRGLATDTQYFGPGTRLTVL.

The genes are TRBV4-2 and TRBJ1-2; D is unresolved. CDR1 and CDR2 from the germline V gene are LGHNA and YNFKEQ. CDR3 length equals 15 residues. The V gene lost 2 bases and the J gene lost 2 bases, with 12 bases spanning the gap. DNA for the CDR3: TGTGCCAGCAGCCAATTTACCACCGTGAACTATGGCTACACCTTC. Amino acids: CASSQFTTVNYGYTF.

This clone was counted between two and nine times. CDR3 sequence: CASSSRLAGEGDTQYF. The CDR3 coding sequence is TGTGCCAGCAGCTCCCGACTAGCGGGAGAGGGGGATACGCAGTATTTT. The chain is built from TRBV9 and TRBJ2-3; 12 bases are shared with TRBD2. The CDR3 sequence is 16 residues long. CDR1 is SGDLS and CDR2 is YYNGEE in the germline V gene. The J segment lost 6 bases and the V segment lost 4 bases, leaving 9 bases of the junction unmatched.

The chain joins TRBV6-6 to TRBJ2-3; D unresolved. CDR3 size: 15 residues. V lost 5 bases, J lost 3 bases, and 15 bases lay in between. Germline V CDR1 and CDR2: MNHNY, SVGAGI (reference sequence). The CDR3 sequence: CASSLVLLGTDTQYF. The CDR3 DNA follows: TGTGCCAGCAGTCTTGTTCTCCTCGGGACAGATACGCAGTATTTT.

This chain's CDR3 is CATTTGIGRYAEAFF. DNA for the CDR3: TGTGCCACCACTACAGGGATTGGGAGGTACGCTGAAGCTTTCTTT. V gene TRBV25-1 combines with J gene TRBJ1-1, with D tentatively TRBD1 (6 bases). CDR1 is MGHDK, CDR2 SYGVNS, per germline. Deletions cut 10 bases from V and 6 bases from J, with 24 bases between. CDR3 size: 15 residues.

The gene calls are TRBV4-3 and TRBJ2-6; 8 bases map to TRBD1. V gave up 0 bases and J gave up 0 bases; unmatched junction bases: 4. Germline V gives CDR1 LGHNA, CDR2 YSLEER. The CDR3 is made up of 18 amino acids. The CDR3 is CASSQDRGRLSGANVLTF. CDR3 DNA: TGCGCCAGCAGCCAAGACAGGGGGCGGCTCTCTGGGGCCAACGTCCTGACTTTC.

This rearrangement joins TRBV6-5 to TRBJ1-2; D is undetermined. Trimming left V 5 bases short and J 8 bases short, with 21 bases between. This CDR3 is 15 amino acids long. CDR1 is MNHEY and CDR2 is SVGAGI in the germline V gene. The CDR3 DNA sequence: TGTGCCAGCAGTCCCTCCGTAACCCTAGTAGTGGGCTACACCTTC. Translated: CASSPSVTLVVGYTF.

The genes are TRBV2 and TRBJ2-7, with 8 positions matching TRBD1. V lost 8 bases and J lost 3; bases outside the gene matches: 6. Germline CDR1 is SNHLY and CDR2 is FYNNEI. The CDR3 has 13 amino acids. The CDR3 bases are TGTGCCAGCGAGATACAGGGGGGCTACGAGCAGTACTTC. This gives the protein CASEIQGGYEQYF.

This sequence joins TRBV27 and TRBJ1-6; D is ambiguous. CDR1 and CDR2 (germline): MNHEY, SMNVEV (reference sequence). Trimming took 0 bases from V and 7 from J, leaving 10 bases between them. The CDR3 length is 15 residues. The CDR3 protein is CASSLSSGENSPLHF. DNA of the CDR3: TGTGCCAGCAGTTTATCATCCGGGGAAAATTCACCCCTCCACTTT.

Turning to this clone: This same CDR3 is encoded by further DNA sequences in the sample. V gene TRBV5-1 combines with J gene TRBJ1-1; weak D call: TRBD1 (5 bases). The CDR3 has 15 amino acids. V lost 0 bases to trimming and J lost 0 bases, with 9 bases between them. Germline V gives CDR1 SGHRS, CDR2 YFSETQ. CDR3: CASSLAAGMNTEAFF. The CDR3 DNA reads TGCGCCAGCAGCTTGGCCGCAGGGATGAACACTGAAGCTTTCTTT.

Note on this clone: Other DNA sequences in the same sample also yield this CDR3. The chain couples TRBV7-3 to TRBJ2-7; D is unclear. Trimming stripped 0 bases from V and 2 bases from J, with 5 bases between. Germline V gene sequence: CDR1 SGHTA, CDR2 FQGTGA. This CDR3 spans 13 amino acids. The CDR3 is CASSLTGTYEQYF. CDR3 DNA: TGTGCCAGCAGCTTAACTGGCACCTACGAGCAGTACTTC.

This clone appeared a few times. The chain employs TRBV7-2 and TRBJ2-5, with TRBD2 matching over 13 bases. V lost 5 bases and J lost 5; bases outside the gene matches: 8. CDR3 length: 16 residues. Germline CDR1 SGHTA, CDR2 FQGNSA. The CDR3 nucleotides are TGTGCCAGCAGCCCCCGGACTAGCGGGGGCGGGGAGACCCAGTACTTC. Its protein product is CASSPRTSGGGETQYF. Drawing the rest from reference TRBV7-2 and TRBJ2-5, the complete variable domain is GAGVSQSPSNKVTEKGKDVELRCDPISGHTALYWYRQSLGQGLEFLIYFQGNSAPDKSGLPSDRFSAERTGGSVSTLTIQRTQQEDSAVYLCASSPRTSGGGETQYFGPGTRLLVL.

This rearrangement joins TRBV9 to TRBJ2-1, with 7 bases identical to TRBD2. The CDR3 covers 15 residues. Germline-derived CDR1 and CDR2 are SGDLS and YYNGEE. Trimming removed 2 bases from V and 9 bases from J; junction bases left unmatched: 11. In nucleotides, the CDR3 is TGTGCCAGCAGCGTGGGCGGGGCCCAGCGGGGTGAGCAGTTCTTC. Translated, it gives CASSVGGAQRGEQFF.